What follows are 12 T cell receptor beta chains derived from one specimen sequenced in a study of shared clonotypes between healthy human individuals. The method was immunoSEQ multiplex PCR; TCRdb's version includes in-frame clones alone and lacks a portion of them. The sample has around 1,900,000 clones, around 95% seen once. It was CD45RO-negative cells, positively selected for CCR7, that made up naive CD8 cells, with terminally differentiated effector memory CD45RA+ cells excluded. The sequenced sample was naive CD8+ T cells from PBMCs. All receptors come from a man aged 18 to 29 in good health. Some clones in this sample may be carry-over from other donors' samples.

The chain uses TRBV4-2 and TRBJ1-2, with D possibly TRBD1 on 5 matching bases. CDR3 length: 15 amino acids. With 4 bases removed from V and 4 bases from J, the gap between germline ends came to 16 bases. Germline loops: CDR1 LGHNA, CDR2 YNFKEQ. CDR3 DNA: TGTGCCAGCAGCCCCGGAGACAGCCGAGGCTATGGCTACACCTTC. Translated: CASSPGDSRGYGYTF.

Of note for this clone: Other nucleotide sequences in the sample specify the same CDR3. The rearrangement joins TRBV9 to TRBJ2-1, with 10 nucleotides matching TRBD2. J was trimmed by 1 base and V by 1 base; bases with no gene match: 2. This CDR3 region has 16 residues. Germline assignment: CDR1 SGDLS and CDR2 YYNGEE. CDR3 sequence (DNA): TGTGCCAGCAGCGTATCTAGCGGGAGTTCCTACAATGAGCAGTTCTTC. Amino acids: CASSVSSGSSYNEQFF. The whole variable domain, remainder taken from reference TRBV9 and TRBJ2-1, is DSGVTQTPKHLITATGQRVTLRCSPRSGDLSVYWYQQSLDQGLQFLIQYYNGEERAKGNILERFSAQQFPDLHSELNLSSLELGDSALYFCASSVSSGSSYNEQFFGPGTRLTVL.

On this clone itself: At the DNA level, this CDR3 is encoded by other sequences in the same sample as well. The chain links TRBV13 to TRBJ1-2; the match to TRBD1 covers 7 bases. CDR1 is PRHDT, CDR2 FYEKMQ, per germline (reference sequence). Trimming removed 5 bases from V and 3 bases from J; junction bases left unmatched: 3. The CDR3 is 13 residues long. The CDR3, as DNA: TGTGCCAGCAGCAGCGGGACAGACTATGGCTACACCTTC. Translated, it gives CASSSGTDYGYTF.

The chain links TRBV18 to TRBJ2-7; D perhaps matches TRBD2 (6 bases). V shed 6 bases and J shed 0 bases, with 15 bases lying between them. Germline CDR1 reads KGHSH; CDR2 reads LQKENI. The CDR3 is 15 amino acids. The CDR3 region is CASSISGTPSYEQYF. The CDR3 DNA is TGTGCCAGCTCCATTAGCGGTACCCCCTCCTACGAGCAGTACTTC.

The gene calls are TRBV10-3 and TRBJ2-1; 13 bases match TRBD2. The junction had 11 bases not matched to a gene; V was cut back by 11 bases and J by 7 bases. Per germline, CDR1 ENHRY and CDR2 SYGVKD. CDR3 length: 15 amino acids. DNA for the CDR3: TGTGCCTCCATGGAGCCGGGACTAGCGGGAAATGAGCAGTTCTTC. Its translation: CASMEPGLAGNEQFF.

The CDR3 DNA reads TGTGCCAGCAGCGACCACCGGGACAGGGGACTTTACGAGCAGTACTTC. Translating gives CASSDHRDRGLYEQYF. The chain recombines TRBV7-8 with TRBJ2-7; 10 bases fit TRBD1. The V and J ends lost 5 bases and 4 bases, in that order; junction bases with no gene match: 11. Germline values: CDR1 SGHVS, CDR2 FQNEAQ. The CDR3 is 16 amino acids.

J is TRBJ2-7 and V is TRBV6-1; D possibly corresponds to TRBD1 (6 bases). In germline, CDR1 is MNHNS, CDR2 SASEGT. Trimming cost V 2 bases and J 4 bases, with 18 bases left between them. The CDR3 totals 16 residues. The CDR3 spells CASSERGLGRAYEQYF. For the CDR3, the DNA is TGTGCCAGCAGTGAAAGGGGGTTGGGTCGGGCATACGAGCAGTACTTC.

The gene calls are TRBV18 and TRBJ2-7; D gene unclear. Per germline, CDR1 KGHSH and CDR2 LQKENI. Trimming removed 1 base from V and 2 bases from J, with 9 bases in between. The CDR3 length is 14 residues. The chain's CDR3 is CASSPQPDPYEQYF. The CDR3 DNA sequence: TGTGCCAGCTCACCACAACCGGACCCCTACGAGCAGTACTTC. The full variable domain, rest sourced from reference TRBV18 and TRBJ2-7, is NAGVMQNPRHLVRRRGQEARLRCSPMKGHSHVYWYRQLPEEGLKFMVYLQKENIIDESGMPKERFSAEFPKEGPSILRIQQVVRGDSAAYFCASSPQPDPYEQYFGPGTRLTVT.

This clone was seen a single time. The gene calls are TRBV27 and TRBJ2-5; D might be TRBD2 (6 bases). The CDR3 is made up of 13 amino acids. Trimming stripped 7 bases from V and 1 base from J, with 10 bases between. The germline V gene has CDR1 MNHEY and CDR2 SMNVEV (reference sequence). This chain's CDR3 is CASKFSGQETQYF. CDR3 DNA: TGTGCCAGCAAATTTAGCGGCCAAGAGACCCAGTACTTC.

The CDR3 loop is CASSYSGLAGYETQYF. As DNA, the CDR3 is TGTGCCAGCAGTTACTCGGGACTAGCGGGATATGAGACCCAGTACTTC. This chain uses TRBV6-5 with TRBJ2-5; 13 bases line up with TRBD2. V shed 0 bases, J shed 5 bases, and the junction held 3 bases outside the gene matches. CDR3 length equals 16 residues. From germline, CDR1 is MNHEY and CDR2 SVGAGI.

Comment on this clone: The sample carries other DNA sequences with the same CDR3. V usage is TRBV7-9 and J usage is TRBJ2-5; 10 bases match TRBD2. Germline-derived CDR1 and CDR2 are SEHNR and FQNEAQ (reference sequence). This CDR3 comprises 15 residues. V was pared by 2 bases and J by 3 bases, with 3 bases of the junction left unmatched. The CDR3 region is CASSLRLAGEETQYF. CDR3 bases: TGTGCCAGCAGCTTAAGGCTAGCGGGGGAAGAGACCCAGTACTTC.

The gene calls are TRBV27 and TRBJ2-1, with 11 nucleotides matching TRBD2. There are 18 residues in the CDR3. Germline values: CDR1 MNHEY, CDR2 SMNVEV (reference sequence). Losses at the gene ends were 3 bases for V and 1 base for J; bases not matched to a gene: 8. CDR3 in amino acids: CASSFLGTSGISYNEQFF. The CDR3 region has the DNA TGTGCCAGCAGTTTCCTTGGGACTAGCGGAATTTCCTACAATGAGCAGTTCTTC.